Listed here are 21 T cell receptor beta chains from one sample, sequenced in a study of regulatory T cells in long-lasting Graves disease. Researchers made TCR beta libraries by using iRepertoire HTBI primers and running Arm-PCR on CDR3 regions. TCRdb reanalysed the multiplex PCR reads using MiXCR and keeps one entry per CDR3 protein. The data hold about 420,000 distinct CDR3 sequences, with about 25% observed a single time. Time point specified: persistent/refractory GD, antithyroid drugs over 5 years with positive TRAb. RNA extracted from PBMCs served as the sequencing template. The sample in question was peripheral blood mononuclear cells (PBMCs), obtained when the disease was refractory, from a patient treated with antithyroid drugs. The receptor source for this set is a female donor with Graves disease.

A remark on this clonotype: With a much larger clone just one base away, this may be a read error. Because the CDR3 is missing its conserved closing phenylalanine or tryptophan, this is likely a read error. V usage is TRBV20-1 and J usage is TRBJ1-1; no firm D call. Germline loops: CDR1 DFQATT, CDR2 SNEGSKA (reference sequence). The CDR3 is 12 amino acids. Between the trimmed V and J ends, which lost 6 bases and 2 bases, there was a span of 10 bases. The CDR3 loop reads CSAGHGNTEAFL. CDR3 DNA sequence: TGCAGTGCCGGGCACGGAAACACTGAAGCTTTCCTT.

This sequence joins TRBV27 and TRBJ2-4; D ambiguous. V lost 3 bases to trimming and J lost 2 bases, with 5 bases between them. The CDR3 length is 13 residues. The germline gives CDR1 MNHEY, CDR2 SMNVEV (reference sequence). DNA for the CDR3: TGTGCCAGCAGTTTGTTCCCCAAAAACATTCAGTACTTC. Its translation is CASSLFPKNIQYF.

This clonotype was recorded at least ten times. This sequence joins TRBV12-3 or TRBV12-4 and TRBJ1-5, with 8 bases that match TRBD1. The V gene end was trimmed by 5 bases and the J gene end by 9 bases; junction bases not matched to a gene: 6. The CDR3 is made up of 13 amino acids. In DNA, the CDR3 is TGTGCCAGCAGTGGCAGGGGGCCTGGGCCCCAGCATTTT. Protein: CASSGRGPGPQHF.

This clonotype was counted at least ten times. This chain links TRBV11-1 with TRBJ2-2; tentatively, D is TRBD1 (6 bases). The CDR3 runs 14 residues. With 0 bases removed from V and 6 bases from J, the gap between germline ends came to 8 bases. The V gene's germline CDR1 is SGHAT and CDR2 FQDESV (reference sequence). The CDR3 protein is CASSLAGQPGELFF. In DNA form, the CDR3 reads TGTGCCAGCAGCTTAGCCGGACAGCCCGGGGAGCTGTTTTTT.

This clonotype was counted many times. The rearrangement uses TRBV28 and TRBJ2-6; D is perhaps TRBD1 (6 bases). CDR1 is MDHEN, CDR2 SYDVKM, per germline. Trimming left V 8 bases short and J 2 bases short, with 16 bases between. This CDR3 is 16 amino acids long. CDR3 protein: CASGIHGQTGANVLTF. Written as DNA, the CDR3 is TGTGCCAGCGGTATTCATGGACAGACTGGGGCCAACGTCCTGACTTTC.

This chain uses TRBV28 with TRBJ2-3; possible D gene TRBD2, 5 bases. The V gene's germline CDR1 is MDHEN and CDR2 SYDVKM. This CDR3 comprises 16 residues. Between the trimmed V and J ends, which lost 6 bases and 3 bases, there was a span of 19 bases. In DNA, the CDR3 is TGTGCCAGCAGCGTAGGATCCAAGCGGAGGACAGATACGCAGTATTTT. Residues: CASSVGSKRRTDTQYF. The full variable domain, completed using reference TRBV28 and TRBJ2-3, is DVKVTQSSRYLVKRTGEKVFLECVQDMDHENMFWYRQDPGLGLRLIYFSYDVKMKEKGDIPEGYSVSREKKERFSLILESASTNQTSMYLCASSVGSKRRTDTQYFGPGTRLTVL.

The rearrangement uses TRBV6-2 or TRBV6-3 and TRBJ1-5, with 9 bases aligning to TRBD1. V lost 2 bases, J lost 11 bases, and 13 bases stayed unmatched. From germline, CDR1 is MNHEY and CDR2 SVGEGT. This CDR3 contains 16 residues. For the CDR3, the DNA is TGTGCCAGCAGTTACACGGGGAAAGGGGACAGGGTGGCCCAGCATTTT. Protein product: CASSYTGKGDRVAQHF.

This clonotype was counted ten times or more. V gene TRBV6-5 combines with J gene TRBJ1-4; 9 bases are a match to TRBD1. The J segment lost 8 bases and the V segment lost 0 bases, leaving 19 bases of the junction unmatched. Looked up from germline, CDR1 is MNHEY and CDR2 is SVGAGI. The CDR3 extends over 20 amino acids. The CDR3 sequence: CASSYSSPDRGQPNGEKLFF. In DNA form, the CDR3 reads TGTGCCAGCAGTTACTCCAGTCCGGACAGGGGACAACCTAACGGCGAAAAACTGTTTTTT.

The chain has TRBV11-2 and TRBJ2-1, with D unresolved. Germline loops: CDR1 SGHAT, CDR2 FQNNGV. This CDR3 region has 15 residues. The V gene lost 3 bases and the J gene lost 10 bases, with 19 bases spanning the gap. CDR3 protein: CASSFLFAESGEQFF. The CDR3 DNA is TGTGCCAGCAGCTTTTTATTCGCGGAGTCAGGCGAGCAGTTCTTC. Full variable domain (remainder filled in from reference TRBV11-2 and TRBJ2-1): EAGVAQSPRYKIIEKRQSVAFWCNPISGHATLYWYQQILGQGPKLLIQFQNNGVVDDSQLPKDRFSAERLKGVDSTLKIQPAKLEDSAVYLCASSFLFAESGEQFFGPGTRLTVL.

This clonotype occurred a few times. The J gene is TRBJ2-2, the V gene TRBV14; D is uncertain. Between the trimmed V and J ends, which lost 4 bases and 1 base, there was a span of 10 bases. The CDR3 consists of 15 residues. Germline lookup yields CDR1 SGHDN and CDR2 FVKESK. In DNA form, the CDR3 reads TGTGCCAGCAGCCGCGATTGGGGGAACACCGGGGAGCTGTTTTTT. This encodes CASSRDWGNTGELFF.

Notes on this clonotype: Relative to the germline gene, one junction end is altered; a read error may explain this. The chain joins TRBV20-1 to TRBJ2-1; 7 positions agree with TRBD2. The CDR3 has 14 residues. The germline V gene has CDR1 DFQATT and CDR2 SNEGSKA (reference sequence). The CDR3 loop is CSGRAGPSYNEQFF. The CDR3 coding sequence is TGCAGTGGTAGAGCGGGACCATCCTACAATGAGCAGTTCTTC.

The chain uses TRBV5-6 and TRBJ1-1, with a tentative D call TRBD1 (6 bases). Germline values: CDR1 SGHDT, CDR2 YYEEEE. The ends were cut back, 4 bases at V and 1 base at J, with 14 bases in the middle. The CDR3 consists of 15 residues. This CDR3 is CASSRAGAKNTEAFF. The CDR3 region has the DNA TGTGCCAGCAGCAGAGCAGGGGCGAAGAACACTGAAGCTTTCTTT.

The genes are TRBV18 and TRBJ1-1; D perhaps matches TRBD1 (5 bases). Trimming cost V 3 bases and J 7 bases, with 15 bases left between them. The CDR3 loop spans 14 amino acids. Germline assignment: CDR1 KGHSH and CDR2 LQKENI. This CDR3 is CASSPPSRAGEAFF. The CDR3 region has the DNA TGTGCCAGCTCACCCCCAAGCAGGGCTGGTGAAGCTTTCTTT.

Ten or more counts support this clonotype. This rearrangement joins TRBV11-2 to TRBJ1-1; TRBD1 aligns across 10 bases. The CDR3 is made up of 15 amino acids. Germline trimming cut 5 bases from V and 4 bases from J; bases unmatched to any gene: 7. Germline V gene lookup returns CDR1 SGHAT and CDR2 FQNNGV. The CDR3 spells CASSARQGAGTEAFF. The CDR3 nucleotides are TGTGCCAGCAGCGCACGACAGGGGGCGGGCACTGAAGCTTTCTTT.

In this sample, this clonotype turned up many times. This chain joins TRBV7-6 and TRBJ1-4; the D gene is possibly TRBD1 (5 bases). From germline, CDR1 is SGHVS and CDR2 FNYEAQ. The CDR3 covers 14 residues. The V end lost 1 base, the J end lost 3 bases, and 6 bases lay between the germline ends. The CDR3 DNA reads TGTGCCAGCAGCTTAGGACAGTCTAATGAAAAACTGTTTTTT. As protein: CASSLGQSNEKLFF. The complete variable domain, with remaining parts taken from reference TRBV7-6 and TRBJ1-4, reads GAGVSQSPRYKVTKRGQDVALRCDPISGHVSLYWYRQALGQGPEFLTYFNYEAQQDKSGLPNDRFSAERPEGSISTLTIQRTEQRDSAMYRCASSLGQSNEKLFFGSGTQLSVL.

This chain's CDR3 is CASSDGGKGYTF. As DNA, the CDR3 is TGTGCCAGCAGTGATGGGGGGAAGGGCTACACCTTC. The chain is built from TRBV28 and TRBJ1-2; tentatively, D is TRBD1 (5 bases). This CDR3 is 12 amino acids long. From germline, CDR1 is MDHEN and CDR2 SYDVKM. The V and J ends lost 5 bases and 8 bases respectively, with 12 bases between them.

This clonotype was observed at least ten times. CDR3 sequence reads: CASEVSVLVGELFF. CDR3 bases: TGTGCCAGCGAGGTCTCGGTCTTGGTTGGGGAGCTGTTTTTT. This chain links TRBV2 with TRBJ2-2; D is uncertain. Germline CDR1 is SNHLY and CDR2 is FYNNEI. The V gene lost 8 bases and the J gene lost 8 bases, with 18 bases spanning the gap. There are 14 residues in the CDR3. Complete variable domain (other parts from reference TRBV2 and TRBJ2-2): EPEVTQTPSHQVTQMGQEVILRCVPISNHLYFYWYRQILGQKVEFLVSFYNNEISEKSEIFDDQFSVERPDGSNFTLKIRSTKLEDSAMYFCASEVSVLVGELFFGEGSRLTVL.

This clonotype was observed many times. The chain employs TRBV12-3 or TRBV12-4 and TRBJ1-1; D ambiguous. This CDR3 contains 17 residues. Trimming took 0 bases from V and 1 from J, leaving 15 bases between them. This chain's CDR3 is CASSLAPGSAKNTEAFF. The DNA of the CDR3 is TGTGCCAGCAGTTTAGCGCCGGGTTCCGCTAAGAACACTGAAGCTTTCTTT.

V and J are TRBV5-4 and TRBJ1-3, with no clear D. Germline assignment: CDR1 SGHNT and CDR2 YYREEE (reference sequence). Trimming took off 2 bases at V and 0 bases at J, with 9 bases between the two ends. CDR3 length equals 15 residues. This CDR3 reads CASSFGRSSGNTIYF. CDR3 nucleotide sequence: TGTGCCAGCAGCTTTGGTCGGAGCTCTGGAAACACCATATATTTT.

In its sample, this clonotype was seen many times. This sequence joins TRBV3-1 and TRBJ1-1; D ambiguous. Germline V gene sequence: CDR1 LGHDT, CDR2 YNNKEL (reference sequence). V shed 0 bases and J shed 4 bases, with 6 bases lying between them. The CDR3 totals 13 residues. The CDR3 DNA is TGTGCCAGCAGCCAAGACATGGGCACTGAAGCTTTCTTT. As protein: CASSQDMGTEAFF.

The genes are TRBV19 and TRBJ1-5, with 7 bases aligning to TRBD1. Germline V gene data show CDR1 as LNHDA and CDR2 as SQIVND (reference sequence). This CDR3 is built from 19 residues. Trimming removed 3 bases from V and 4 bases from J; junction bases left unmatched: 18. The chain's CDR3 is CASSIRGQNTGASNQPQHF. The CDR3 region has the DNA TGTGCCAGTAGTATTCGGGGCCAGAACACAGGGGCTTCTAATCAGCCCCAGCATTTT.